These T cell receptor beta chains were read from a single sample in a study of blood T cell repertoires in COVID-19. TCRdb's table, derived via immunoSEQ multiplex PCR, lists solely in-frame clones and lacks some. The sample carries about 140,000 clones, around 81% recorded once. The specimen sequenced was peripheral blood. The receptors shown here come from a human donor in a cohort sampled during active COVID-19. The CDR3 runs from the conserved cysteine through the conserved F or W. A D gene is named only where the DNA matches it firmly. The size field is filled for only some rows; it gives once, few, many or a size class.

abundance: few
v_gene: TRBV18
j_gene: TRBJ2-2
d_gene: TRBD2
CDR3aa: CASSPPVSGRGGELFF
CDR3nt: TGTGCCAGCTCACCACCGGTTAGCGGGCGAGGCGGGGAGCTGTTTTTT

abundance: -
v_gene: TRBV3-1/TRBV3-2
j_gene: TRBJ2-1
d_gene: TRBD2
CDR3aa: CASSQTSGSYNEQFF
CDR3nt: TGTGCCAGCAGTCAAACTAGCGGGAGCTACAATGAGCAGTTCTTC

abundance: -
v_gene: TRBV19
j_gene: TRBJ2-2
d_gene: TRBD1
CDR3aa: CASRGQGASGELFF
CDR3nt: TGTGCCAGTAGAGGACAGGGGGCTTCCGGGGAGCTGTTTTTT

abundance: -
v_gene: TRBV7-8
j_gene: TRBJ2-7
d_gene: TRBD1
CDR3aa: CASSWDSSYEQYF
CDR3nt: TGTGCCAGCAGCTGGGACAGCTCCTACGAGCAGTACTTC

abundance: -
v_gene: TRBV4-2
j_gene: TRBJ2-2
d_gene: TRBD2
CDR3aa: CASSLRTSGSEGNGELFF
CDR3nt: TGTGCCAGCAGCCTCCGGACTAGCGGGAGCGAGGGGAACGGGGAGCTGTTTTTT

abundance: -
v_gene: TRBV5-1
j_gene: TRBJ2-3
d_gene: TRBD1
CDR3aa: CASSLEGSGQIDTDTQYF
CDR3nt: TGCGCCAGCAGCTTGGAAGGGTCGGGACAGATCGACACAGATACGCAGTATTTT

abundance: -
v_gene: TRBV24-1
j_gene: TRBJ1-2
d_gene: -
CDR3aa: CATRGEARAGGYTF
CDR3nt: TGTGCCACCAGGGGGGAGGCTCGGGCCGGTGGCTACACCTTC

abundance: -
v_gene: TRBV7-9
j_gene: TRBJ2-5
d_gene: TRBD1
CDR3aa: CASSLVKTGDVTQYF
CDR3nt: TGTGCCAGCAGCCTAGTTAAGACAGGGGACGTGACCCAGTACTTC

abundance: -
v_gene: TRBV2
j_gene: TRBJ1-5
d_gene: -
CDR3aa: CASSEEEVGNQPQHF
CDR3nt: TGTGCCAGCAGTGAGGAAGAGGTCGGCAATCAGCCCCAGCATTTT

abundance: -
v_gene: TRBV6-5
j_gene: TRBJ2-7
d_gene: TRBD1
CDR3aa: CASRKTGVIEQYF
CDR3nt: TGTGCCAGCAGAAAAACAGGGGTTATCGAGCAGTACTTC

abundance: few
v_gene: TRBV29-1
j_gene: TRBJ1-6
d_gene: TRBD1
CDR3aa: CSASGTGSNSPLHF
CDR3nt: TGCAGCGCCAGCGGGACAGGGAGTAATTCACCCCTCCACTTT

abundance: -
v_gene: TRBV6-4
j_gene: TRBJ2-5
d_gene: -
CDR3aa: CASSDVRGGGETQYF
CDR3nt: TGTGCCAGCAGTGACGTTAGGGGTGGTGGAGAGACCCAGTACTTC

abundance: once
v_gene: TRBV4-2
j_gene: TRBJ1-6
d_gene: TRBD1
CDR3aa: CASSQRGTDQPLHF
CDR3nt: TGTGCCAGCAGCCAACGAGGGACAGACCAACCCCTCCACTTT

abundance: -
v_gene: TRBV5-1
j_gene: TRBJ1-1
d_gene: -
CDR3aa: CASSSREGNTEAFF
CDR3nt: TGCGCCAGCAGCTCAAGGGAGGGGAACACTGAAGCTTTCTTT

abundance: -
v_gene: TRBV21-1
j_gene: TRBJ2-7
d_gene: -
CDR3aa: CARIPGQGPIGPYEQYF
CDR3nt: TGTGCCAGAATCCCGGGACAGGGACCGATAGGGCCTTACGAGCAGTACTTC

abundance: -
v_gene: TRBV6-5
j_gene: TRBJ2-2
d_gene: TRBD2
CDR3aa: CASSPSGRNTGELFF
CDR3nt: TGTGCCAGCAGTCCGAGCGGGAGGAACACCGGGGAGCTGTTTTTT

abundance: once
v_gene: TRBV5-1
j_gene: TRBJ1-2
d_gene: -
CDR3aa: CASSFRGSDGYTF
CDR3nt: TGCGCCAGCAGCTTCAGGGGTTCGGATGGCTACACCTTC

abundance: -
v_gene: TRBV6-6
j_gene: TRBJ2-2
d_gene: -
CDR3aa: CASSLRESGELFF
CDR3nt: TGTGCCAGCAGTCTCCGGGAGTCCGGGGAGCTGTTTTTT

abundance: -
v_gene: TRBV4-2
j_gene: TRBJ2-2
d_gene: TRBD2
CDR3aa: CASSQEGTGLAVPTGELFF
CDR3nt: TGTGCCAGCAGCCAAGAGGGGACGGGACTAGCGGTACCGACCGGGGAGCTGTTTTTT

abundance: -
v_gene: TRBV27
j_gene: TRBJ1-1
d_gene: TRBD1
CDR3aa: CASRPGQGNLNTEAFF
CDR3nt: TGTGCCAGCAGACCGGGACAGGGCAACCTGAACACTGAAGCTTTCTTT

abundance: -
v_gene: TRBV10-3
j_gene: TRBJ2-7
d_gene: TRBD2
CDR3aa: CAISGTSGYEQYF
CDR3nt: TGTGCCATCAGTGGGACTAGTGGCTACGAGCAGTACTTC

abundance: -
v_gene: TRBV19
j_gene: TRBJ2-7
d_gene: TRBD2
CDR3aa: CASSVLAGATYEQYF
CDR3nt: TGTGCCAGTAGCGTTCTAGCGGGAGCGACCTACGAGCAGTACTTC

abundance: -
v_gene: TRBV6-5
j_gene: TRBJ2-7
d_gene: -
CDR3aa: CASSYGTPKGYEQYF
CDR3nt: TGTGCCAGCAGTTACGGGACTCCTAAGGGCTACGAGCAGTACTTC

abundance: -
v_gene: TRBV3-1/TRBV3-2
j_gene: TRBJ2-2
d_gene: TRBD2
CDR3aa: CASSPLAGGSTGELFF
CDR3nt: TGTGCCAGCAGCCCTTTAGCGGGAGGATCAACCGGGGAGCTGTTTTTT

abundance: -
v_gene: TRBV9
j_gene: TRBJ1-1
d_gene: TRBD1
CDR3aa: CASSARDRGQTEAFF
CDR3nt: TGTGCCAGCAGCGCCCGGGACAGGGGGCAAACTGAAGCTTTCTTT

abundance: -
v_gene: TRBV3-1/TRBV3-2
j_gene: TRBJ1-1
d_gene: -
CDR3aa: CASHALWGAEAFF
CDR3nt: TGTGCCAGCCACGCCTTGTGGGGGGCTGAAGCTTTCTTT

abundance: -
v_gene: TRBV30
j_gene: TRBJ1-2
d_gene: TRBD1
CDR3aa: CASRQGGNGYTF
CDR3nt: TGTGCCTCCCGACAGGGGGGGAATGGCTACACCTTC

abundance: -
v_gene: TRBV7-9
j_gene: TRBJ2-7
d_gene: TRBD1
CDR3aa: CASSLVVPGQVSYEQYF
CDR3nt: TGTGCCAGCAGCTTAGTAGTGCCGGGACAGGTATCCTACGAGCAGTACTTC

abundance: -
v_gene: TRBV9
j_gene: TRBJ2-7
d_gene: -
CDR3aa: CASSPRTVDEQYF
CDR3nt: TGTGCCAGCAGCCCCCGCACAGTAGACGAGCAGTACTTC

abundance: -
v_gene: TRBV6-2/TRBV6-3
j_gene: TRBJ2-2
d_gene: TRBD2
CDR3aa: CASSFELAGGPAGELFF
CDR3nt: TGTGCCAGCAGTTTCGAACTAGCGGGAGGGCCTGCCGGGGAGCTGTTTTTT

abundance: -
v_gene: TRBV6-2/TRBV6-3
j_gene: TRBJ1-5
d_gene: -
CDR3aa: CASSYGGGGNQPQHF
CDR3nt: TGTGCCAGCAGTTACGGGGGGGGAGGCAATCAGCCCCAGCATTTT

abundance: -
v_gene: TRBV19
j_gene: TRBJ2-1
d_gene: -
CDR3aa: CASGRDRDNEQFF
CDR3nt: TGTGCCAGTGGTCGGGATCGCGACAATGAGCAGTTCTTC

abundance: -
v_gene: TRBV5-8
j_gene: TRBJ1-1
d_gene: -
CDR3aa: CASSLVEFTEAFF
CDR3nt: TGTGCCAGCAGCTTGGTTGAGTTCACTGAAGCTTTCTTT

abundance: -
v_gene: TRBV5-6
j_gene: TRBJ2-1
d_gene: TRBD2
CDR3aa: CASSLGLAGAAVSEQFF
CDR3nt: TGTGCCAGCAGCTTGGGACTAGCGGGAGCGGCTGTCAGCGAGCAGTTCTTC

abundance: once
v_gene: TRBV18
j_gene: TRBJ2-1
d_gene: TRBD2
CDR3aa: CASSPQGTSGGGEQFF
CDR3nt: TGTGCCAGCTCACCACAGGGGACTAGCGGGGGGGGCGAGCAGTTCTTC

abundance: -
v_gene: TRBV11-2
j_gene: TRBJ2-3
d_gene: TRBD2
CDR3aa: CASSPPTSGRADTQYF
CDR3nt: TGTGCCAGCAGCCCCCCTACTAGCGGGAGGGCAGATACGCAGTATTTT

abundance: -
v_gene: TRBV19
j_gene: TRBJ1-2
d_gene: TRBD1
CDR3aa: CASSIVRAGQGFGYTF
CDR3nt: TGTGCCAGTAGTATAGTAAGGGCGGGACAGGGCTTCGGCTACACCTTC

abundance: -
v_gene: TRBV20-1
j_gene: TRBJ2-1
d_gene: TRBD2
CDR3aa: CSASKSSPGLAGPYNEQFF
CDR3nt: TGCAGTGCTAGTAAGTCATCCCCGGGACTAGCGGGCCCCTACAATGAGCAGTTCTTC

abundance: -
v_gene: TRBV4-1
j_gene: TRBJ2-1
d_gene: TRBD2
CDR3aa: CASSQDLGSGRSGEQFF
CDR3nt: TGCGCCAGCAGCCAAGATCTAGGGAGCGGGAGGTCAGGCGAGCAGTTCTTC

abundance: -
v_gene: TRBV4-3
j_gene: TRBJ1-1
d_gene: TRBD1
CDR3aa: CASSSRTGGWGEAFF
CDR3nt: TGCGCCAGCAGCTCTCGGACAGGGGGCTGGGGTGAAGCTTTCTTT

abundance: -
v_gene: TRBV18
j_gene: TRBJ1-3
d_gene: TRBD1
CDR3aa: CASSPGQGNTIYF
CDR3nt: TGTGCCAGCTCACCGGGACAGGGTAACACCATATATTTT

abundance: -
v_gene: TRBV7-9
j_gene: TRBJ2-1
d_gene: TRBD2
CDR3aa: CASYLAGNNEQFF
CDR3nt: TGTGCCAGCTACCTAGCGGGAAACAATGAGCAGTTCTTC

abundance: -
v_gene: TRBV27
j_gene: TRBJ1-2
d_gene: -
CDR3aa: CASSSAGAIYGYTF
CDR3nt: TGTGCCAGCAGTTCCGCAGGGGCCATATATGGCTACACCTTC

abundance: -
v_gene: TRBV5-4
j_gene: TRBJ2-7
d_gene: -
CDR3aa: CASSLLGPPGYEQYF
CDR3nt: TGTGCCAGCAGCCTCCTGGGCCCCCCAGGGTACGAGCAGTACTTC

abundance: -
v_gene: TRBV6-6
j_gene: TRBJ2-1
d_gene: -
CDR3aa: CASSLRLVSEQFF
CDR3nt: TGTGCCAGCAGCCTAAGACTAGTTAGTGAGCAGTTCTTC